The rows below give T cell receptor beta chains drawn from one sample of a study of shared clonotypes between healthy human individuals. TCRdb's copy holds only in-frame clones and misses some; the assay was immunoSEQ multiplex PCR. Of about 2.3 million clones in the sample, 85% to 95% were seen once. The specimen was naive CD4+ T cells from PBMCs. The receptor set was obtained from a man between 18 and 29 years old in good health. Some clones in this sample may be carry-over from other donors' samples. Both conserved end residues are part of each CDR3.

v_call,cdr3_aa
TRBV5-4,CASSLVGSGANVLTF
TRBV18,CASSPRVGERVNTEAFF
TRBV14,CASSSSGANVLTF
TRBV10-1,CASSIRQGVNTGELFF
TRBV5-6,CASSFRGARNTEAFF
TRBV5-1,CASRGLAGSHYEQYF
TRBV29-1,CSVLRLAGGAGANVLTF
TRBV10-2,CASSEVSGTGGGTGELFF
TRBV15,CATSRDKTSGNTIYF
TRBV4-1,CASSHLPGLAGASLNEQYF
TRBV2,CASKWSGTNNEQFF
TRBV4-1,CASSRPGQGAGYGYTF
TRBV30,CAWSVTGRGGNQPQHF
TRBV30,CAWSRSYSNQPQHF
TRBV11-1,CASSPTRMNTGELFF
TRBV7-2,CASSPWGQLDYGYTF
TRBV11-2,CASSKSASGITSYEQYF
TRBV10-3,CAISESTGSYSEQYF
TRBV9,CASSVVAGGGYTF
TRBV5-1,CASMVGVDAYGYTF
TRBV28,CASITIAGGPYEQYF
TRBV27,CASSLSGLVLGGSGELFF
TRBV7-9,CASSPRGKPYYEQYF
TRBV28,CASGTSNQPQHF
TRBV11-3,CASSLRGDTEAFF
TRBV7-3,CASSSKNKVAGWLNSTYEQYF
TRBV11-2,CASSFRKGSGNTIYF
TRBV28,CASSRGTSGTYEQYF
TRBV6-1,CASSDRQASNEKLFF
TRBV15,CATSREGTGGLDQETQYF
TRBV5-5,CASSPTDRNSDEQYF
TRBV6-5,CASSYSRGNTEAFF
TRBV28,CASSLAAGGLQETQYF
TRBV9,CASSVDRGVNTEAFF
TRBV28,CASSLGGLGNQPQHF
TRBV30,CAWSVLTGRETQYF
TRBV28,CASSPWDVASGRVTYEQYF
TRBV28,CASSSAGADTQYF
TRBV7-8,CASSLGAGYRNQPQHF
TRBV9,CASSPGPTGNNEQFF